A single sample gave rise to the 21 T cell receptor beta chains below, sequenced in a study of blood T cell repertoires in COVID-19. Assay: immunoSEQ multiplex PCR; the TCRdb copy retains only in-frame clones and omits some. The sample lists around 100,000 clones, 70% to 90% occurring once. Sequences were obtained from peripheral blood. The receptor source for this set is a human donor in a cohort sampled during active COVID-19.

The CDR3: CAISPGGATDTQYF. The CDR3 DNA reads as TGTGCCATCAGCCCCGGGGGAGCCACAGATACGCAGTATTTT. The genes are TRBV10-3 and TRBJ2-3, with a possible D match to TRBD2 (6 bases). The CDR3 loop spans 14 amino acids. Trimming pared 6 bases from V and 2 bases from J, leaving 12 bases between. Germline lookup yields CDR1 ENHRY and CDR2 SYGVKD.

The rearrangement joins TRBV25-1 to TRBJ1-2; D is uncertain. V lost 3 bases, J lost 4 bases, and 18 bases lay in between. Germline lookup yields CDR1 MGHDK and CDR2 SYGVNS. The CDR3 extends over 16 amino acids. The CDR3 DNA is TGTGCCAGCAGTGACTACCAGGAGGAGCGTATCTATGGCTACACCTTC. As protein: CASSDYQEERIYGYTF.

The rearrangement joins TRBV9 to TRBJ1-2; 7 bases are shared with TRBD1. There are 14 residues in the CDR3. J lost 4 bases, V lost 3 bases, and 6 bases had no gene match. Germline CDR1 is SGDLS and CDR2 is YYNGEE. CDR3 sequence reads: CASSGPGTVYGYTF. The DNA for the CDR3 is TGTGCCAGCAGCGGACCCGGGACAGTCTATGGCTACACCTTC.

This clone has only one observation. The J gene is TRBJ1-3, the V gene TRBV5-1; maybe TRBD1 (5 bases). Trimming stripped 5 bases from V and 0 bases from J, with 12 bases between. Germline CDR1 SGHRS, CDR2 YFSETQ. The CDR3 sequence is 15 residues long. CDR3 nucleotides: TGCGCCAGCAGTGGAGGGGCCACCTCTGGAAACACCATATATTTT. As protein: CASSGGATSGNTIYF.

V usage is TRBV12-5 and J usage is TRBJ1-1; D gene uncertain. With 1 base removed from V and 3 bases from J, the gap between germline ends came to 15 bases. CDR1 and CDR2 (germline): LGHNT, FRNRAP. The CDR3 totals 16 residues. The CDR3 reads CASGLGAGNLHTEAFF. In nucleotides, the CDR3 is TGTGCTAGTGGTTTGGGAGCGGGGAACTTACACACTGAAGCTTTCTTT.

CDR3 sequence: CASSLGSGGGNQPQHF. CDR3 DNA sequence: TGTGCCAGCAGCTTAGGCTCGGGAGGAGGCAATCAGCCCCAGCATTTT. The chain employs TRBV7-2 and TRBJ1-5, with D unresolved. The CDR3 covers 16 residues. CDR1 SGHTA and CDR2 FQGNSA come from the germline V gene. V lost 1 base and J lost 2, with 12 bases in between.

This clone showed up just a few times. V and J are TRBV7-9 and TRBJ1-3; 10 bases line up with TRBD1. CDR3 length: 16 residues. V lost 2 bases, J lost 4 bases, and 5 bases stayed unmatched. Per the germline V gene, CDR1 is SEHNR and CDR2 is FQNEAQ (reference sequence). The CDR3 region is CASSLRGQGNGNTIYF. The CDR3, as DNA: TGTGCCAGCAGCTTAAGGGGACAGGGGAACGGAAACACCATATATTTT.

V is TRBV2 and J is TRBJ2-7; a possible D gene is TRBD1 (6 bases). The CDR3 spans 14 residues. The V gene lost 7 bases and the J gene lost 0 bases, with 13 bases spanning the gap. Germline lookup yields CDR1 SNHLY and CDR2 FYNNEI. The CDR3 DNA sequence: TGTGCCAGCAACAAGGGGACACTCTCCTACGAGCAGTACTTC. It specifies CASNKGTLSYEQYF.

The chain employs TRBV5-1 and TRBJ2-1; D may be TRBD1 (7 bases). With 4 bases removed from V and 8 bases from J, the gap between germline ends came to 19 bases. CDR1 and CDR2 (germline): SGHRS, YFSETQ. The CDR3 consists of 15 residues. DNA of the CDR3: TGCGCCAGCAGCCGAACGACAGGGACTCAATATGAGCAGTTCTTC. Translating it yields CASSRTTGTQYEQFF.

The V and J genes are TRBV19 and TRBJ1-1, with D perhaps matching TRBD1 (6 bases). This CDR3 has 14 amino acids. Germline CDR1 is LNHDA and CDR2 is SQIVND (reference sequence). The V end lost 5 bases, the J end lost 5 bases, and 15 bases lay between the germline ends. CDR3 sequence (DNA): TGTGCCAGTAGTGTACAGGGTATGGGAACTGAAGCTTTCTTT. Translated: CASSVQGMGTEAFF. Supplemented by reference TRBV19 and TRBJ1-1, the full variable domain reads DGGITQSPKYLFRKEGQNVTLSCEQNLNHDAMYWYRQDPGQGLRLIYYSQIVNDFQKGDIAEGYSVSREKKESFPLTVTSAQKNPTAFYLCASSVQGMGTEAFFGQGTRLTVV.

This clone was detected only once. This rearrangement joins TRBV5-1 to TRBJ1-1; D not certain. Trimming pared 3 bases from V and 6 bases from J, leaving 15 bases between. Germline CDR1 and CDR2: SGHRS and YFSETQ. The CDR3 covers 14 residues. CDR3 coding DNA: TGCGCCAGCAGCTGGGAGTGGTACCTCGCTGAAGCTTTCTTT. As protein: CASSWEWYLAEAFF.

The chain employs TRBV5-1 and TRBJ2-7; 7 bases are a match to TRBD2. V trimming: 4 bases; J trimming: 2 bases; junction bases outside the gene matches: 9. This CDR3 is built from 15 residues. Germline lookup yields CDR1 SGHRS and CDR2 YFSETQ. The CDR3 DNA sequence: TGCGCCAGCAGCCTCGGGGCTAGCGGCACCTACGAGCAGTACTTC. This translates into CASSLGASGTYEQYF.

V and J are TRBV30 and TRBJ1-1; D gene uncertain. CDR1 is GTSNPN, CDR2 SVGIG, per germline (reference sequence). Trimming pared 3 bases from V and 4 bases from J, leaving 6 bases between. This CDR3 has 11 amino acids. CDR3 region: CAWSGLTEAFF. The DNA for the CDR3 is TGTGCCTGGAGCGGTCTCACTGAAGCTTTCTTT.

The chain carries TRBV27 and TRBJ2-2; TRBD1 aligns across 8 bases. This CDR3 has 14 amino acids. The germline V gene encodes CDR1 MNHEY and CDR2 SMNVEV (reference sequence). V lost 3 bases to trimming and J lost 7 bases; unmatched junction nucleotides: 4. This chain's CDR3 is CASSFRTGLGELFF. CDR3 coding DNA: TGTGCCAGCAGTTTCCGGACAGGGCTCGGGGAGCTGTTTTTT.

This rearrangement joins TRBV7-8 to TRBJ1-1; D is uncertain. Germline loops: CDR1 SGHVS, CDR2 FQNEAQ. V lost 2 bases and J lost 2, with 6 bases in between. The CDR3 covers 13 residues. The CDR3 sequence is CASSLLANTEAFF. The CDR3 bases are TGTGCCAGCAGCTTATTAGCTAACACTGAAGCTTTCTTT.

V gene TRBV7-9 combines with J gene TRBJ2-7; TRBD2 matches at 7 bases. The CDR3 loop spans 16 amino acids. Germline trimming cut 6 bases from V and 5 bases from J; bases unmatched to any gene: 16. Germline V gives CDR1 SEHNR, CDR2 FQNEAQ (reference sequence). CDR3 bases: TGTGCCAGCAGTACGGCTAGCGGAACCCACCCCGACGAGCAGTACTTC. Translated: CASSTASGTHPDEQYF.

A single count supports this clone. The chain uses TRBV14 and TRBJ2-7; D is possibly TRBD1 (6 bases). The germline V gene has CDR1 SGHDN and CDR2 FVKESK. Between the trimmed V and J ends, which lost 6 bases and 0 bases, there was a span of 9 bases. This CDR3 region has 13 residues. The DNA for the CDR3 is TGTGCCAGCAGGGAAGGGGGCTCCTACGAGCAGTACTTC. This translates into CASREGGSYEQYF.

This chain uses TRBV9 with TRBJ2-5; 11 nucleotides match TRBD2. Germline assignment: CDR1 SGDLS and CDR2 YYNGEE. Trimming at V came to 2 bases and at J to 5 bases, leaving 8 bases not matched to a gene. This CDR3 spans 16 amino acids. The CDR3 here is CASSVELAGVHETQYF. The CDR3 DNA is TGTGCCAGCAGCGTGGAACTAGCGGGAGTGCATGAGACCCAGTACTTC.

The V and J genes are TRBV6-1 and TRBJ2-2, with 7 positions matching TRBD1. The CDR3 has 17 amino acids. The ends lost 2 bases at V and 1 base at J; junction bases unmatched: 7. Germline CDR1 and CDR2: MNHNS and SASEGT. The CDR3 loop is CASSERGRQGNTGELFF. CDR3 nucleotide sequence: TGTGCCAGCAGTGAAAGGGGGAGACAGGGGAACACCGGGGAGCTGTTTTTT.

The V gene is TRBV18, the J gene TRBJ1-2; D may be TRBD1 (6 bases). The CDR3 extends over 15 amino acids. Germline values: CDR1 KGHSH, CDR2 LQKENI. The V gene lost 2 bases and the J gene lost 5 bases, with 15 bases spanning the gap. The CDR3 is CASSPAAGQQYGYTF. The CDR3 bases are TGTGCCAGCTCACCAGCTGCCGGACAGCAATATGGCTACACCTTC.

This clone was seen just once. The chain uses TRBV27 and TRBJ1-1; 8 bases fit TRBD1. There are 15 residues in the CDR3. V lost 8 bases, J lost 1 base, and 9 bases stayed unmatched. The germline V gene has CDR1 MNHEY and CDR2 SMNVEV (reference sequence). The DNA of the CDR3 is TGTGCCAGCTGCCGGGACAGGATATCGAACACTGAAGCTTTCTTT. Translation: CASCRDRISNTEAFF.